This entry is about one TCR beta chain. Original analysis: Reference gene primer amplification in the assay estimated nucleated cell counts. Repertoires were generated with immunoSEQ multiplex PCR, while TCRdb's copy carries only in-frame clones and drops some. V, J and clone size reflect that table, while D and trimming were determined from the DNA. The sample has 200,000 to 250,000 clones; approximately 84% are singletons. The sample belongs to a study of blood T cell repertoires in COVID-19. Study background: Samples of COVID-19 (acute and convalescent) were obtained from the United States, Italy and Spain.

The CDR3 extends over 15 amino acids. J gave up 5 bases and V 4 bases, and 8 bases lay outside the gene matches. Germline V CDR1 and CDR2: SGHTA, FQGNSA. The chain recombines TRBV7-2 with TRBJ2-3; 8 bases line up with TRBD2. The sample comprised peripheral blood. The clonotype originates from a man in his forties or fifties with acute or convalescent COVID-19. The CDR3 sequence: CASSSGGDQIDTQYF. CDR3 DNA: TGTGCCAGCAGCTCCGGGGGGGACCAAATAGATACGCAGTATTTT.